This entry features one TCR beta chain sequence. Other DNA sequences in the same sample also yield this CDR3. This CDR3 has 15 amino acids. With 1 base clipped from V and 4 bases from J, the junction kept 2 bases outside the gene matches. The germline gives CDR1 SEHNR, CDR2 FQNEAQ (reference sequence). The data belong to a study of blood T cell repertoires in COVID-19. Study-level background: Samples taken during acute and convalescent COVID-19 were collected in the United States, Italy and Spain. Nucleic acid was either cDNA or gDNA, and it came from T cells, B-cell-depleted T cells, or PBMCs.

In the original analysis: By means of reference gene primer amplification, nucleated cell counts were estimated. The repertoire was sequenced with immunoSEQ multiplex PCR; TCRdb's copy has only in-frame clones and lacks some. V and J calls and clone size come straight from that table; D and trimming were deduced from the DNA. The sample has 150,000 to 200,000 clones; roughly 85% are singletons. The clonotype comes from a human donor with acute or convalescent COVID-19. The donor label of this sample is uncertain. Material for sequencing was peripheral blood. The V gene is TRBV7-9, the J gene TRBJ1-5; 9 bases line up with TRBD1. CDR3 in DNA: TGTGCCAGCAGCTTAGAGACAGGGGGGAATCAGCCCCAGCATTTT. This encodes CASSLETGGNQPQHF.